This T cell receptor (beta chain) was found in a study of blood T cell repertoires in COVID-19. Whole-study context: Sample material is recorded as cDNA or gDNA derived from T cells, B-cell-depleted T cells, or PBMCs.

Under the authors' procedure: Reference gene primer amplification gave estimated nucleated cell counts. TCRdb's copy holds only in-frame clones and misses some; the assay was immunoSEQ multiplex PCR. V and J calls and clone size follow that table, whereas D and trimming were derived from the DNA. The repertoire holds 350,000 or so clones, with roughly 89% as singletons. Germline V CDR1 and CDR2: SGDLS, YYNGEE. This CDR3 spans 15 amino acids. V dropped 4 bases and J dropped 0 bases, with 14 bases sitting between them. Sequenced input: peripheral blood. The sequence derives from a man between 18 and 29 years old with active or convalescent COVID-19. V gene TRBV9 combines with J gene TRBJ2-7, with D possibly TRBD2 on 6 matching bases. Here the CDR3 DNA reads TGTGCCAGCAGCCTCGGAGGGCAGATCTCCTACGAGCAGTACTTC. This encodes CASSLGGQISYEQYF.